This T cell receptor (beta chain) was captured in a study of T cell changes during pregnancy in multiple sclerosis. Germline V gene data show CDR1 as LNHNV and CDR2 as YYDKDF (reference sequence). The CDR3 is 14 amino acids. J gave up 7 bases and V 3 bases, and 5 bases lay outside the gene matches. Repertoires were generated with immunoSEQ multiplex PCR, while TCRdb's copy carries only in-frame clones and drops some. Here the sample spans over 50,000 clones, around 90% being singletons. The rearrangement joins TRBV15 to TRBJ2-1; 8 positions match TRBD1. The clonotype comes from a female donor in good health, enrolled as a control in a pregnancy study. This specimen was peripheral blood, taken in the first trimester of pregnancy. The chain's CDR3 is CATSRLTGVNEQFF. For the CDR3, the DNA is TGTGCCACCAGCAGGTTGACAGGGGTTAATGAGCAGTTCTTC.